This is a list of T cell receptor beta chains from one sample in a study of blood T cell repertoires in COVID-19. The table came from immunoSEQ multiplex PCR; TCRdb's copy has only in-frame clones and leaves some out. The sample shows under 250,000 clones, roughly nine tenths of them seen only once. The sample consisted of peripheral blood. The receptors derive from a young man with acute or convalescent COVID-19. The CDR3 runs from the conserved cysteine through the conserved F or W. A D gene is named only where the DNA matches it firmly. Not all rows give a size; the values are once, few, many and, for expanded clones, a class.

abundance,j_gene,d_gene,v_gene,len,CDR3aa,CDR3nt
once,TRBJ2-3,-,TRBV7-3,14,CASSATDEADTQYF,TGTGCCAGCAGCGCAACTGACGAGGCAGATACGCAGTATTTT
-,TRBJ2-7,TRBD2,TRBV2,15,CASISLGLGRYEQYF,TGTGCCAGCATTAGTTTGGGACTAGGCCGTTACGAGCAGTACTTC
-,TRBJ1-6,TRBD1,TRBV18,14,CASSQGQGATPLHF,TGTGCCAGCTCACAGGGACAGGGGGCAACACCCCTCCACTTT
-,TRBJ2-7,-,TRBV2,11,CASTVAYEQYF,TGTGCCAGCACTGTGGCTTACGAGCAGTACTTC
-,TRBJ1-4,TRBD1,TRBV6-1,15,CASSFLDRGNEKLFF,TGTGCCAGCAGTTTTTTGGACAGGGGGAATGAAAAACTGTTTTTT
-,TRBJ2-2,-,TRBV7-3,13,CASSLTSTGELFF,TGTGCCAGCAGCTTAACGAGTACTGGGGAGCTGTTTTTT
-,TRBJ2-5,-,TRBV19,16,CASSIGPPGYQETQYF,TGTGCCAGTAGTATTGGTCCCCCGGGGTACCAAGAGACCCAGTACTTC
once,TRBJ2-3,-,TRBV24-1,14,CATSWRGDLDTQYF,TGTGCCACCAGTTGGCGGGGAGACTTAGATACGCAGTATTTT
-,TRBJ1-2,TRBD1,TRBV27,16,CASSKYTGGYDYGYTF,TGTGCCAGCAGTAAATATACAGGGGGGTATGACTATGGCTACACCTTC
-,TRBJ1-4,-,TRBV7-3,12,CASSFLTEKLFF,TGTGCCAGCAGCTTTCTAACTGAAAAACTGTTTTTT
-,TRBJ1-1,-,TRBV3-1/TRBV3-2,14,CASSHRTESTEAFF,TGTGCCAGCAGCCATCGGACAGAGAGTACTGAAGCTTTCTTT
-,TRBJ2-2,TRBD2,TRBV3-1/TRBV3-2,14,CASRAGPNGGELFF,TGTGCCAGCAGAGCGGGACCGAACGGCGGGGAGCTGTTTTTT
-,TRBJ1-5,-,TRBV12-3/TRBV12-4,12,CASSFSDQPQHF,TGTGCCAGCAGTTTCAGCGATCAGCCCCAGCATTTT
-,TRBJ2-2,-,TRBV9,16,CASSVDWGDGTGELFF,TGTGCCAGCAGCGTAGATTGGGGGGACGGCACCGGGGAGCTGTTTTTT
once,TRBJ2-1,TRBD1,TRBV27,15,CASSLFGTGGREQFF,TGTGCCAGCAGTTTATTTGGGACAGGGGGCCGAGAGCAGTTCTTC
-,TRBJ2-3,-,TRBV7-3,16,CASSPQGRTDTDTQYF,TGTGCCAGCAGCCCCCAGGGCCGAACTGACACAGATACGCAGTATTTT
-,TRBJ2-3,-,TRBV24-1,14,CATSDKPFGDTQYF,TGTGCCACCAGTGATAAGCCTTTCGGGGATACGCAGTATTTT
-,TRBJ2-5,TRBD1,TRBV28,14,CASSHGTGEETQYF,TGTGCCAGCAGTCACGGGACAGGGGAAGAGACCCAGTACTTC
-,TRBJ2-3,-,TRBV5-1,15,CASSLGQYNTDTQYF,TGCGCCAGCAGCTTGGGGCAGTACAACACAGATACGCAGTATTTT
-,TRBJ1-6,-,TRBV4-1,15,CASSQFNIYNSPLHF,TGCGCCAGCAGCCAATTCAACATTTATAATTCACCCCTCCACTTT
-,TRBJ2-1,-,TRBV5-1,15,CASSWLGGEKNEQFF,TGCGCCAGCAGCTGGCTAGGGGGGGAGAAGAATGAGCAGTTCTTC
-,TRBJ1-3,-,TRBV4-1,16,CASSPPGGFSGNTIYF,TGCGCCAGCAGCCCTCCCGGCGGATTCTCTGGAAACACCATATATTTT
once,TRBJ1-5,-,TRBV19,13,CASLGGLQGPQHF,TGTGCCAGTCTCGGGGGACTTCAGGGGCCCCAGCATTTT
-,TRBJ2-7,-,TRBV7-2,14,CASSAGQPPYEQYF,TGTGCCAGCAGCGCGGGACAGCCCCCCTACGAGCAGTACTTC
-,TRBJ1-6,TRBD1,TRBV28,15,CASSGGQGDGSPLHF,TGTGCCAGCAGTGGGGGACAGGGGGACGGGTCACCCCTCCACTTT
-,TRBJ1-6,-,TRBV11-2,15,CASSIGQLLDSPLHF,TGTGCCAGCAGCATCGGACAGCTTTTGGATTCACCCCTCCACTTT
once,TRBJ2-2,TRBD1,TRBV19,14,CASSDRGQIGELFF,TGTGCCAGTAGTGACAGGGGGCAAATCGGGGAGCTGTTTTTT
-,TRBJ1-1,TRBD1,TRBV5-5,13,CASSSTGGGKAFF,TGTGCCAGCAGCTCGACAGGGGGCGGGAAAGCTTTCTTT
-,TRBJ1-2,TRBD1,TRBV6-1,15,CASSERQGINYGYTF,TGTGCCAGCAGTGAACGACAGGGGATTAACTATGGCTACACCTTC
-,TRBJ2-2,-,TRBV6-6,12,CASRGDTGELFF,TGTGCCAGCAGAGGGGACACCGGGGAGCTGTTTTTT
-,TRBJ2-7,-,TRBV27,15,CASSSGTRKSYEQYF,TGTGCCAGCAGTTCGGGTACTCGGAAGTCCTACGAGCAGTACTTC
-,TRBJ1-1,-,TRBV28,12,CASKLTGIEAFF,TGTGCCAGCAAATTAACAGGGATTGAAGCTTTCTTT
-,TRBJ2-1,TRBD1,TRBV18,16,CASSPPTGGSYNEQFF,TGTGCCAGCTCACCCCCGACAGGGGGCTCCTACAATGAGCAGTTCTTC
-,TRBJ1-2,-,TRBV4-1,17,CASSQGADRQALYGYTF,TGCGCCAGCAGCCAAGGTGCGGACCGACAGGCCCTATATGGCTACACCTTC
few,TRBJ1-1,-,TRBV28,15,CASTRHGSVNTEAFF,TGTGCCAGCACCCGGCACGGGTCAGTGAACACTGAAGCTTTCTTT
-,TRBJ1-2,TRBD1,TRBV5-1,14,CASSFSTGEEGYTF,TGCGCCAGCAGCTTCTCGACAGGGGAGGAAGGCTACACCTTC
-,TRBJ1-2,-,TRBV6-5,10,CASREGGYTF,TGTGCCAGTCGGGAGGGTGGCTACACCTTC
-,TRBJ1-1,-,TRBV6-1,13,CASSESFSGEAFF,TGTGCCAGCAGTGAAAGCTTCTCAGGGGAAGCTTTCTTT
-,TRBJ2-2,TRBD1,TRBV9,17,CASSATGTGLGTGELFF,TGTGCCAGCAGCGCGACCGGGACAGGGTTGGGCACCGGGGAGCTGTTTTTT
-,TRBJ1-1,-,TRBV19,14,CASSIIGRNTEAFF,TGTGCCAGTAGTATAATCGGTAGGAACACTGAAGCTTTCTTT
-,TRBJ1-2,-,TRBV6-5,13,CASTIRDSHGYTF,TGTGCCAGCACAATCCGCGACAGCCATGGCTACACCTTC
-,TRBJ1-3,TRBD1,TRBV6-6,15,CASSPSTGAGNTIYF,TGTGCCAGCTCACCTTCAACAGGGGCTGGAAACACCATATATTTT
-,TRBJ1-1,-,TRBV5-1,15,CASNFRPEGDTEAFF,TGCGCCAGCAATTTTCGGCCCGAAGGGGACACTGAAGCTTTCTTT
-,TRBJ1-5,-,TRBV23-1,17,CARGGGHIPLSNQPQHF,TGCGCCAGAGGGGGGGGGCACATACCTCTTAGCAATCAGCCCCAGCATTTT
-,TRBJ2-1,TRBD2,TRBV5-1,17,CASSLEGLAGVGDEQFF,TGCGCCAGCAGCTTGGAGGGACTAGCGGGAGTAGGGGATGAGCAGTTCTTC
once,TRBJ2-3,TRBD1,TRBV4-1,15,CASSQKTGDRDTQYF,TGCGCCAGCAGCCAAAAGACAGGGGACAGAGATACGCAGTATTTT
-,TRBJ2-7,TRBD1,TRBV6-2/TRBV6-3,15,CASSTPRQGIYEQYF,TGTGCCAGCAGTACCCCCCGACAGGGGATCTACGAGCAGTACTTC
-,TRBJ2-2,-,TRBV5-1,14,CASSLPPPPGELFF,TGCGCCAGCAGCTTGCCCCCCCCTCCCGGGGAGCTGTTTTTT
-,TRBJ2-5,TRBD1,TRBV25-1,17,CASSDPRGQGALETQYF,TGTGCCAGCAGTGACCCCAGGGGACAGGGCGCCCTAGAGACCCAGTACTTC
-,TRBJ2-6,TRBD1,TRBV7-3,17,CASSLPGQSPGANVLTF,TGTGCCAGCAGCCTACCGGGACAGTCTCCTGGGGCCAACGTCCTGACTTTC
-,TRBJ2-2,-,TRBV3-1/TRBV3-2,14,CASSPIPGTGELFF,TGTGCCAGCAGCCCAATCCCGGGGACCGGGGAGCTGTTTTTT
-,TRBJ1-4,TRBD1,TRBV7-8,14,CASSLGQRDEKLFF,TGTGCCAGCAGCTTGGGACAGCGGGATGAAAAACTGTTTTTT
-,TRBJ1-2,-,TRBV5-1,12,CASSFEGNGGTF,TGCGCCAGCAGCTTCGAGGGAAACGGGGGGACCTTC
once,TRBJ2-7,TRBD2,TRBV3-1/TRBV3-2,14,CASSQVRTSNEQYF,TGTGCCAGCAGCCAAGTTAGGACTAGCAACGAGCAGTACTTC
once,TRBJ2-3,TRBD2,TRBV7-2,15,CASTPGAGVTDTQYF,TGTGCCAGCACCCCTGGGGCGGGAGTAACAGATACGCAGTATTTT